Given below is one TCR beta chain in context. The antigen is undetermined. Its ends do not fully match the called genes, so a read error is possible. The PCR employed 60 Vbeta primers together with 13 Jbeta primers. Repertoires were generated with immunoSEQ multiplex PCR, while TCRdb's copy carries only in-frame clones and drops some. The data contain about 150,000 clones, roughly 72% of them singletons. This CDR3 has 15 amino acids. CDR1 is SGHRS, CDR2 YFSETQ, per germline. These data originate in a study of cytomegalovirus exposure and HLA in healthy donors. Findings and limits, study-wide: V- and J-gene trimming in TCR beta was tied to a missense DCLRE1C variant by an analysis performed later. In an earlier analysis, productive rearrangement rates for most beta V segments clustered near 87% or 30%.

The chain combines TRBV5-1 with TRBJ1-1; a weak D match, TRBD1 (6 bases). This receptor was taken from a man aged 25 to 40 in good health and CMV-seronegative. Sequenced: PBMCs. DNA of the CDR3: TGCGCCAGCACCTTGGGGGCAGGGTCGAACACTGAAGCTTTCTTT. This sequence encodes CASTLGAGSNTEAFF.